This T cell receptor (beta chain) was recorded in a study of cytomegalovirus exposure and HLA in healthy donors. The PCR made use of 60 Vbeta and 13 Jbeta primers. Generated by immunoSEQ multiplex PCR, the TCRdb table keeps only in-frame clones and is missing some. The clone table shows 130,000 or so clones, with the ten largest holding around 2.2%. The sample consisted of PBMCs. This receptor was obtained from a woman younger than 35 in good health and CMV-seronegative.

CDR3 bases: TGTGCCACCAGCAGAACCGGGACTAGCATAGGAACCGGGGAGCTGTTTTTT. Translation gives CATSRTGTSIGTGELFF. The rearrangement uses TRBV15 and TRBJ2-2, with TRBD2 matching 9 bases. The germline CDR1 and CDR2 sequences are LNHNV and YYDKDF (reference sequence). After removal of 2 bases from V and 5 bases from J, the junction contained 9 bases not matched to a gene. The CDR3 sequence is 17 residues long.